Below are 31 T cell receptor beta chains sequenced from a single sample in a study of identical twins (TCRdb year 2016). Library preparation was by 5' RACE. These reads were obtained on an Illumina HiSeq 2000. TCRdb reprocessing: public reads trimmed at Q25 with fastp, clones called with MiXCR, in-frame beta chains kept. Every entry covers one CDR3 protein and lists the most common genes and DNA from its rows. This sample comprises about 500,000 distinct CDR3 sequences, roughly an eighth of them detected only once. Jointly, the top ten make up more than 0.8% of the sample. The same sample was also used in a study of yellow fever vaccine responses in identical twins.

Sequenced input: CD4+ T cells sorted from blood. These receptors came from a woman between 18 and 30 years old in good health.

V is TRBV2 and J is TRBJ2-7, with D tentatively TRBD2 (5 bases). The CDR3 covers 14 residues. Trimming stripped 7 bases from V and 2 bases from J, with 15 bases between. Germline V gene sequence: CDR1 SNHLY, CDR2 FYNNEI. Here the CDR3 DNA reads TGTGCCAGCAAATATGGGAGTAGCACCTACGAGCAGTACTTC. Translation: CASKYGSSTYEQYF.

The CDR3 is CASSLTPVNEKLFF. The CDR3 nucleotides read TGTGCCAGCAGCTTAACGCCGGTGAATGAAAAACTGTTTTTT. The chain recombines TRBV7-3 with TRBJ1-4, with D hard to call. The V end was cut by 0 bases, the J end by 5 bases, with 7 bases between. The CDR3 covers 14 residues. Germline V lookup: CDR1 SGHTA, CDR2 FQGTGA.

This clonotype has only a few counts. J is TRBJ2-2 and V is TRBV20-1; TRBD1 matches at 11 bases. Germline loops: CDR1 DFQATT, CDR2 SNEGSKA (reference sequence). The CDR3 is made up of 13 amino acids. CDR3 sequence: CSSRDRGSGELFF. CDR3 sequence (DNA): TGCAGCTCGCGGGACAGGGGGTCCGGGGAGCTGTTTTTT.

In its sample, this clonotype was seen a few times. The J gene is TRBJ2-3, the V gene TRBV12-5, with D maybe TRBD2 (6 bases). The CDR3 sequence is 15 residues long. V lost 3 bases, J lost 3 bases, and 13 bases lay in between. Per germline, CDR1 LGHNT and CDR2 FRNRAP. The DNA for the CDR3 is TGTGCTAGTGGTTTCGGTCAACTAGCTACAGATACGCAGTATTTT. It translates to CASGFGQLATDTQYF. Full variable domain (outside the CDR3, taken from reference TRBV12-5 and TRBJ2-3): DARVTQTPRHKVTEMGQEVTMRCQPILGHNTVFWYRQTMMQGLELLAYFRNRAPLDDSGMPKDRFSAEMPDATLATLKIQPSEPRDSAVYFCASGFGQLATDTQYFGPGTRLTVL.

In this sample, this clonotype turned up a few times. The chain employs TRBV6-5 and TRBJ2-7; perhaps TRBD2 as D (5 bases). Germline V gene data show CDR1 as MNHEY and CDR2 as SVGAGI. This CDR3 contains 11 residues. V gave up 8 bases and J gave up 4 bases, with 9 bases separating them. The chain's CDR3 is CASWSGYEQYF. CDR3 nucleotide sequence: TGTGCCAGCTGGTCGGGGTACGAGCAGTACTTC.

The chain has TRBV7-9 and TRBJ1-4; 11 bases map to TRBD1. CDR3 length: 15 amino acids. The J segment lost 10 bases and the V segment lost 3 bases, leaving 7 bases of the junction unmatched. CDR1 and CDR2 (germline): SEHNR, FQNEAQ (reference sequence). CDR3 DNA sequence: TGTGCCAGCAGCTTTGGACAGGGGGCGAGTGTAAAACTGTTTTTT. Its protein is CASSFGQGASVKLFF.

This clonotype was seen many times. The genes are TRBV18 and TRBJ2-5, with D perhaps TRBD1 or TRBD2 (5 bases each). The CDR3 runs 14 residues. CDR1 and CDR2 from the germline V gene are KGHSH and LQKENI. V lost 2 bases, J lost 4 bases, and 11 bases lay in between. The CDR3 nucleotides read TGTGCCAGCTCACCAGTGGGACGGGGAGAGACCCAGTACTTC. It codes for CASSPVGRGETQYF.

This clonotype was observed a handful of times. The chain recombines TRBV5-1 with TRBJ2-1; the D gene is possibly TRBD2 (5 bases). The germline V gene encodes CDR1 SGHRS and CDR2 YFSETQ. V lost 4 bases to trimming and J lost 0 bases, with 17 bases between them. The CDR3 totals 17 residues. The CDR3 nucleotides are TGCGCCAGCAGCCCTATTACGGTAGCGCGCTCCTACAATGAGCAGTTCTTC. Translation gives CASSPITVARSYNEQFF.

This clonotype has a count of ten or more. The chain combines TRBV7-9 with TRBJ2-3, with TRBD1 matching over 9 bases. CDR3 length: 15 amino acids. Germline V gene data show CDR1 as SEHNR and CDR2 as FQNEAQ (reference sequence). Unmatched junction bases numbered 4, after V lost 5 bases and J lost 1 base. The CDR3 bases are TGTGCCAGCAGCATCCGACAGGGGGGCACAGATACGCAGTATTTT. It specifies CASSIRQGGTDTQYF. Full variable domain (outside the CDR3, taken from reference TRBV7-9 and TRBJ2-3): DTGVSQNPRHKITKRGQNVTFRCDPISEHNRLYWYRQTLGQGPEFLTYFQNEAQLEKSRLLSDRFSAERPKGSFSTLEIQRTEQGDSAMYLCASSIRQGGTDTQYFGPGTRLTVL.

In regard to this clonotype: A much larger clone lies a single base off, so this may be a read error. The chain is built from TRBV2 and TRBJ2-2, with D uncertain. This CDR3 contains 11 residues. Germline CDR1 SNHLY, CDR2 FYNNEI. Trimming cost V 5 bases and J 6 bases, with 4 bases left between them. CDR3 loop: CASSIAGELFF. The CDR3 DNA reads TGTGCCAGCAGTATAGCCGGGGAGCTGTTTTTT. The full variable domain, its missing parts supplied by reference TRBV2 and TRBJ2-2, is EPEVTQTPSHQVTQMGQEVILRCVPISNHLYFYWYRQILGQKVEFLVSFYNNEISEKSEIFDDQFSVERPDGSNFTLKIRSTKLEDSAMYFCASSIAGELFFGEGSRLTVL.

This clonotype was counted only a few times. The gene calls are TRBV15 and TRBJ2-7; D perhaps matches TRBD2 (6 bases). CDR3 length: 15 amino acids. Germline V gene data show CDR1 as LNHNV and CDR2 as YYDKDF (reference sequence). Trimming cost V 1 base and J 1 base, with 11 bases left between them. For the CDR3, the DNA is TGTGCCACCAGCAGAGTGCGGGGAGAGTCCTACGAGCAGTACTTC. Amino acid sequence: CATSRVRGESYEQYF.

The table lists this clonotype with a few counts. The V call is TRBV11-2, the J call TRBJ2-3; D gene ambiguous. This CDR3 is 14 amino acids long. Germline CDR1 SGHAT, CDR2 FQNNGV. Trimming pared 3 bases from V and 4 bases from J, leaving 11 bases between. The CDR3 protein is CASSLARVADTQYF. The DNA for the CDR3 is TGTGCCAGCAGCTTGGCCCGGGTGGCAGATACGCAGTATTTT.

This clonotype was observed a handful of times. The chain combines TRBV11-2 with TRBJ1-4; the D gene is possibly TRBD1 (5 bases). Looked up from germline, CDR1 is SGHAT and CDR2 is FQNNGV. This CDR3 region has 16 residues. V dropped 5 bases and J dropped 0 bases, with 13 bases sitting between them. CDR3 nucleotide sequence: TGTGCCAGCAGCCGGGGCAGAGACGCAACTAATGAAAAACTGTTTTTT. Protein product: CASSRGRDATNEKLFF.

V usage is TRBV7-2 and J usage is TRBJ1-5, with 8 bases identical to TRBD1. Trimming removed 1 base from V and 7 bases from J; junction bases left unmatched: 6. The germline CDR1 and CDR2 sequences are SGHTA and FQGNSA. This CDR3 region has 15 residues. The chain's CDR3 is CASSLEAGGFQPQHF. The CDR3 DNA sequence: TGTGCCAGCAGCTTAGAGGCAGGGGGCTTCCAGCCCCAGCATTTT.

This sequence joins TRBV5-1 and TRBJ2-7, with 8 nucleotides matching TRBD1. CDR3 size: 16 residues. Germline V gene sequence: CDR1 SGHRS, CDR2 YFSETQ. Losses at the gene ends were 4 bases for V and 1 base for J; bases not matched to a gene: 10. The CDR3, as DNA: TGCGCCAGCAGCCCCGAGGGTCGGACAGGGTCCTACGAGCAGTACTTC. Protein product: CASSPEGRTGSYEQYF.

The gene calls are TRBV7-3 and TRBJ2-2, with 11 bases lining up with TRBD2. Trimming took 5 bases from V and 3 from J; bases not matched to a gene: 2. CDR1 is SGHTA, CDR2 FQGTGA, per germline. This CDR3 is 15 amino acids long. The DNA for the CDR3 is TGTGCCAGCAGCCGTAGCGGGGGGGACACCGGGGAGCTGTTTTTT. Its protein product is CASSRSGGDTGELFF. Together with reference TRBV7-3 and TRBJ2-2, the CDR3 gives the full variable domain: GAGVSQTPSNKVTEKGKYVELRCDPISGHTALYWYRQSLGQGPEFLIYFQGTGAADDSGLPNDRFFAVRPEGSVSTLKIQRTERGDSAVYLCASSRSGGDTGELFFGEGSRLTVL.

This clonotype was picked up many times. The chain is built from TRBV10-1 and TRBJ2-6; D is perhaps TRBD1 (5 bases). Germline V CDR1 and CDR2: WNHNN, SYGVQD (reference sequence). The CDR3 is 15 amino acids. V lost 3 bases, J lost 0 bases, and 6 bases lay in between. CDR3 nucleotide sequence: TGCGCCAGCAGTGATGACAGCTCTGGGGCCAACGTCCTGACTTTC. As protein: CASSDDSSGANVLTF.

This clonotype was recorded many times. The chain uses TRBV25-1 and TRBJ2-5, with 10 bases that match TRBD2. The junction had 1 base not matched to a gene; V was cut back by 3 bases and J by 3 bases. This CDR3 has 14 residues. The germline gives CDR1 MGHDK, CDR2 SYGVNS. CDR3 protein: CASSDLAGEETQYF. CDR3 DNA: TGTGCCAGCAGTGATCTAGCGGGAGAAGAGACCCAGTACTTC. Using reference TRBV25-1 and TRBJ2-5 for the parts outside the CDR3, the full variable domain is EADIYQTPRYLVIGTGKKITLECSQTMGHDKMYWYQQDPGMELHLIHYSYGVNSTEKGDLSSESTVSRIRTEHFPLTLESARPSHTSQYLCASSDLAGEETQYFGPGTRLLVL.

This clonotype turned up a few times. The V call is TRBV6-6, the J call TRBJ2-2; either TRBD1 or TRBD2 may fit D (5 bases each). V lost 5 bases, J lost 6 bases, and 10 bases lay in between. Looked up from germline, CDR1 is MNHNY and CDR2 is SVGAGI (reference sequence). The CDR3 spans 13 residues. The CDR3 sequence: CASSRGAPGELFF. The CDR3 DNA reads TGTGCCAGCAGTAGAGGGGCCCCCGGGGAGCTGTTTTTT.

The gene calls are TRBV12-3 or TRBV12-4 and TRBJ2-3; 13 bases are shared with TRBD2. With 4 bases clipped from V and 2 bases from J, the junction kept 6 bases outside the gene matches. This CDR3 comprises 17 residues. The CDR3 here is CASSSNGLAGDTDTQYF. In nucleotides, the CDR3 is TGTGCCAGCAGTTCAAATGGACTAGCGGGGGACACAGATACGCAGTATTTT.

The sample holds a few counts of this clonotype. The CDR3, as DNA: TGTGCCAGCAGCACCGAGACTGATGAACCCCCCTACGAGCAGTACTTC. Translated, it gives CASSTETDEPPYEQYF. The chain employs TRBV7-2 and TRBJ2-7, with D unresolved. CDR1 SGHTA and CDR2 FQGNSA come from the germline V gene. V lost 5 bases to trimming and J lost 2 bases, with 19 bases between them. This CDR3 contains 16 residues. The whole variable domain, remainder taken from reference TRBV7-2 and TRBJ2-7, is GAGVSQSPSNKVTEKGKDVELRCDPISGHTALYWYRQSLGQGLEFLIYFQGNSAPDKSGLPSDRFSAERTGGSVSTLTIQRTQQEDSAVYLCASSTETDEPPYEQYFGPGTRLTVT.

V and J are TRBV7-2 and TRBJ2-3, with D perhaps matching TRBD2 (5 bases). CDR3 length: 13 amino acids. V lost 4 bases, J lost 10 bases, and 15 bases lay in between. Germline CDR1 reads SGHTA; CDR2 reads FQGNSA. The CDR3: CASSSPGSAAQYF. Written as DNA, the CDR3 is TGTGCCAGCAGCTCTCCCGGTAGCGCCGCGCAGTATTTT.

The rearrangement links TRBV7-2 to TRBJ2-7; tentatively, D is TRBD1 or TRBD2 (5 bases each). CDR1 is SGHTA, CDR2 FQGNSA, per germline. This CDR3 has 14 residues. V was clipped by 5 bases and J by 9 bases, with 20 bases between them. The CDR3 spells CASSPPGAGTVQYF. DNA of the CDR3: TGTGCCAGCAGCCCCCCCGGGGCAGGGACGGTGCAGTACTTC. The complete variable domain, with remaining parts taken from reference TRBV7-2 and TRBJ2-7, reads GAGVSQSPSNKVTEKGKDVELRCDPISGHTALYWYRQSLGQGLEFLIYFQGNSAPDKSGLPSDRFSAERTGGSVSTLTIQRTQQEDSAVYLCASSPPGAGTVQYFGPGTRLTVT.

In this sample, this clonotype turned up a few times. V usage is TRBV20-1 and J usage is TRBJ2-4; a possible D gene is TRBD1 (5 bases). Germline CDR1 reads DFQATT; CDR2 reads SNEGSKA (reference sequence). V shed 3 bases and J shed 3 bases, with 6 bases lying between them. The CDR3 covers 12 residues. The CDR3, as DNA: TGCAGTGCTAGGCAGGGCAAAAACATTCAGTACTTC. Its protein product is CSARQGKNIQYF.

In this sample, this clonotype turned up many times. The CDR3 DNA is TGTGCCAGCAGGGGGGGCTCCTATGGCTACACCTTC. This gives the protein CASRGGSYGYTF. The chain joins TRBV25-1 to TRBJ1-2; D possibly corresponds to TRBD1 (6 bases). Germline V gene data show CDR1 as MGHDK and CDR2 as SYGVNS. The CDR3 contains 12 residues. Trimming pared 6 bases from V and 4 bases from J, leaving 9 bases between.

The chain carries TRBV2 and TRBJ1-2, with D perhaps matching TRBD1 (5 bases). Trimming shortened V by 6 bases and J by 4 bases, and 9 bases separated the two germline ends. The germline gives CDR1 SNHLY, CDR2 FYNNEI. This CDR3 spans 12 amino acids. CDR3 nucleotides: TGTGCCAGCAGGACAGACGGCTATGGCTACACCTTC. Translation gives CASRTDGYGYTF.

CDR3 nucleotides: TGTGCCAGCAGTTACCTGGGACAGGGGGCACGAGAGACCCAGTACTTC. As protein: CASSYLGQGARETQYF. The chain joins TRBV6-2 or TRBV6-3 to TRBJ2-5, with 12 positions matching TRBD1. The CDR3 extends over 16 amino acids. Germline trimming cut 2 bases from V and 4 bases from J; bases unmatched to any gene: 5. Germline V gene sequence: CDR1 MNHEY, CDR2 SVGEGT.

This clonotype has a count of ten or more. The chain carries TRBV20-1 and TRBJ1-5; 10 nucleotides match TRBD1. CDR3 size: 14 residues. The germline gives CDR1 DFQATT, CDR2 SNEGSKA (reference sequence). After removal of 5 bases from V and 11 bases from J, the junction contained 12 bases not matched to a gene. In nucleotides, the CDR3 is TGCAGTGCTCCCGCGTCGGGACAGGGGCGGGCCCAGCATTTT. This sequence encodes CSAPASGQGRAQHF.

J is TRBJ1-1 and V is TRBV5-5; unclear D gene. V lost 1 base and J 1 base, leaving 5 bases between the germline ends. The CDR3 extends over 13 amino acids. Germline lookup yields CDR1 SGHKS and CDR2 YYEKEE (reference sequence). CDR3 bases: TGTGCCAGCAGCTTGCAAGCGAACACTGAAGCTTTCTTT. It yields the protein CASSLQANTEAFF.

This clonotype has a handful of counts. The chain is built from TRBV15 and TRBJ2-5; D is perhaps TRBD2 (5 bases). The CDR3 spans 13 residues. The germline V and J ends were trimmed by 5 bases and 9 bases, with 16 bases remaining between them. CDR1 LNHNV and CDR2 YYDKDF come from the germline V gene (reference sequence). CDR3 sequence (DNA): TGTGCCACCAGCCAGGACGGGGTTACGGCCCAGTACTTC. Its translation is CATSQDGVTAQYF.

Only a few counts were recorded for this clonotype. The genes are TRBV20-1 and TRBJ2-1, with 8 bases matching TRBD1. Germline V gene lookup returns CDR1 DFQATT and CDR2 SNEGSKA (reference sequence). This CDR3 spans 15 amino acids. V was pared by 6 bases and J by 5 bases, with 12 bases of the junction left unmatched. CDR3 coding DNA: TGCAGTGCACTATCCCCGGGACAGGAGAACAATGAGCAGTTCTTC. Translating gives CSALSPGQENNEQFF.